This is a list of T cell receptor beta chains from one sample in a study of human T cells and chemical hapten exposure. TCRdb re-analysed the RACE reads in MiXCR, keeping a single row per CDR3 protein. The sample contains under 110,000 distinct CDR3 sequences, roughly 12% of which appear only once. The starting material was whole blood, obtained in connection with sensitization to the hapten diphenylcyclopropenone (DPC). The source of these receptors is a woman in her 50s with alopecia areata. Some clones in this sample may be carry-over from other donors' samples. Each CDR3 is given with its conserved first and last residue. Fields, in order: clone size, V gene, D gene, J gene, CDR3 length, CDR3 protein, CDR3 DNA. The D gene is left open where the match is weak. Not every row has a clone size; where given, it reads once, few, many or a size class.

abundance: NA
v_gene: TRBV28
d_gene: TRBD1
j_gene: TRBJ1-1
len: 13
CDR3aa: CASSEGQTLRAFF
CDR3nt: TGTGCCAGCAGCGAGGGACAGACCCTGAGGGCTTTCTTT

abundance: NA
v_gene: TRBV12-3/TRBV12-4
d_gene: NA
j_gene: TRBJ2-3
len: 14
CDR3aa: CASSIPTSTDTQYF
CDR3nt: TGTGCCAGCAGTATACCAACTAGCACAGATACGCAGTATTTT

abundance: few
v_gene: TRBV18
d_gene: TRBD1
j_gene: TRBJ2-5
len: 13
CDR3aa: CASSLGQKETQYF
CDR3nt: TGTGCCAGCTCACTGGGACAGAAAGAGACCCAGTACTTC

abundance: few
v_gene: TRBV7-9
d_gene: TRBD1
j_gene: TRBJ2-3
len: 18
CDR3aa: CASSSPYYRGKAEDTQYF
CDR3nt: TGTGCCAGCAGCTCCCCATATTACAGGGGGAAAGCCGAAGATACGCAGTATTTT

abundance: few
v_gene: TRBV11-2
d_gene: NA
j_gene: TRBJ1-6
len: 15
CDR3aa: CASSLGRHTNSPLHF
CDR3nt: TGTGCCAGCAGCTTAGGGCGACATACGAATTCACCCCTCCACTTT

abundance: NA
v_gene: TRBV9
d_gene: NA
j_gene: TRBJ1-3
len: 17
CDR3aa: CASRGDKNFSSGNTIYF
CDR3nt: TGTGCCAGCAGAGGGGATAAAAACTTTAGCTCTGGAAACACCATATATTTT

abundance: NA
v_gene: TRBV5-1
d_gene: TRBD2
j_gene: TRBJ2-2
len: 16
CDR3aa: CASSPGTSVRTGELFF
CDR3nt: TGCGCCAGCAGCCCCGGGACTAGCGTGAGGACCGGGGAGCTGTTTTTT

abundance: many
v_gene: TRBV20-1
d_gene: NA
j_gene: TRBJ2-3
len: 15
CDR3aa: CSARQPAGWGDTQYF
CDR3nt: TGCAGTGCTAGACAGCCGGCCGGATGGGGAGATACGCAGTATTTT

abundance: NA
v_gene: TRBV27
d_gene: NA
j_gene: TRBJ1-1
len: 15
CDR3aa: CASSLTGYMNTEAFF
CDR3nt: TGTGCCAGCAGTTTGACAGGCTACATGAACACTGAAGCTTTCTTT

abundance: NA
v_gene: TRBV18
d_gene: NA
j_gene: TRBJ1-1
len: 14
CDR3aa: CASSRDRANTEAFF
CDR3nt: TGTGCCAGCTCACGCGACAGAGCGAACACTGAAGCTTTCTTT

abundance: few
v_gene: TRBV18
d_gene: NA
j_gene: TRBJ2-7
len: 13
CDR3aa: CASSQDRRREQYF
CDR3nt: TGTGCCAGCTCGCAAGACAGGCGTAGGGAGCAGTACTTC